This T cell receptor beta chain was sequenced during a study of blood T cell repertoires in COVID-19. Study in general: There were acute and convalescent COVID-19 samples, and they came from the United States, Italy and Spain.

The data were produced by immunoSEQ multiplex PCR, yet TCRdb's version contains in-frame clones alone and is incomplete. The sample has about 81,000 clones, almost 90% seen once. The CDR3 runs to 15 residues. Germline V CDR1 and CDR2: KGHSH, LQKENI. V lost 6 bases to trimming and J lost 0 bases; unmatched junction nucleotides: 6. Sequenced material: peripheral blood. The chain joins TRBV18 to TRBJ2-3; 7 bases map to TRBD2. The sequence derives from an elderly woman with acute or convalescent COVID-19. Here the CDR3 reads CASSRESASTDTQYF. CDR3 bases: TGTGCCAGCTCGCGGGAGTCCGCTAGCACAGATACGCAGTATTTT.